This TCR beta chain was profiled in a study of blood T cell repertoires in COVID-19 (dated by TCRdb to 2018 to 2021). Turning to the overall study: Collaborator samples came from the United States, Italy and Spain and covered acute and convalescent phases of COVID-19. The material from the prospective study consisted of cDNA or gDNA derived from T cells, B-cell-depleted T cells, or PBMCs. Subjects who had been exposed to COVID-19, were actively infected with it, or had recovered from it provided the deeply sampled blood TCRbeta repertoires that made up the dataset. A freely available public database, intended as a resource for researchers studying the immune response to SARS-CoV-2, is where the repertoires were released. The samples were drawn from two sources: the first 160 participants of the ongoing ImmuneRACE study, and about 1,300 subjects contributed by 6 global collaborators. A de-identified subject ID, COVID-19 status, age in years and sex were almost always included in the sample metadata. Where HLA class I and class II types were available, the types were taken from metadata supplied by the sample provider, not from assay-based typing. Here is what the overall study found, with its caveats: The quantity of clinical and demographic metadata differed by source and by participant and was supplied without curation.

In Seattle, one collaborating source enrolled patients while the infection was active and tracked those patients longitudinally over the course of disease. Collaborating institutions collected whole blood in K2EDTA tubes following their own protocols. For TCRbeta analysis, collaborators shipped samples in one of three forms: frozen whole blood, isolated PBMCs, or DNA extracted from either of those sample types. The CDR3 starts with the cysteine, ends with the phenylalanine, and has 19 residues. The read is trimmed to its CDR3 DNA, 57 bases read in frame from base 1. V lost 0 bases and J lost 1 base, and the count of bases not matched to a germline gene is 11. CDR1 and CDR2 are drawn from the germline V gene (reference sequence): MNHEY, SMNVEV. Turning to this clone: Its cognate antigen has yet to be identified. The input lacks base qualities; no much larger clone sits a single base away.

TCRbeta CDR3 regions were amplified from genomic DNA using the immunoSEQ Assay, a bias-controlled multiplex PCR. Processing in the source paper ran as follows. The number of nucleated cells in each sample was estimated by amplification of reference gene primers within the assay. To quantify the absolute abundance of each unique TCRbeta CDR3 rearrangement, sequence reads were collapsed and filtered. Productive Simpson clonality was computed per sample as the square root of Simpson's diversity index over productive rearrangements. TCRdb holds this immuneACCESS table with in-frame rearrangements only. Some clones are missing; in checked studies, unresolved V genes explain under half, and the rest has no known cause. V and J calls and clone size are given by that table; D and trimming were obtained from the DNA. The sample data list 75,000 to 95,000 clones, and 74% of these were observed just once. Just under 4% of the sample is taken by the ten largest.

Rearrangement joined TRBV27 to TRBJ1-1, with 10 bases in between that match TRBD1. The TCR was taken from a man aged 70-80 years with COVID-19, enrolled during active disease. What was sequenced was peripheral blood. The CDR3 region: CASSLSKYRTGGRNTEAFF. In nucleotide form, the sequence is TGTGCCAGCAGTTTATCGAAGTATAGGACAGGGGGGAGGAACACTGAAGCTTTCTTT.